The present T cell receptor beta chain was sequenced within a study of blood T cell repertoires in COVID-19. The germline gives CDR1 MGHRA, CDR2 YSYEKL. CDR3 length: 15 residues. V lost 4 bases and J lost 3; bases outside the gene matches: 5. This clone has only a few counts. Original analysis: Quantification of nucleated cells was approximated via reference gene primer amplification. The protocol was immunoSEQ multiplex PCR, while the TCRdb copy is restricted to in-frame clones and leaves out a portion. Clone size and V and J calls were adopted from that table, with D and trimming inferred from the DNA. The table lists 110,000 to 150,000 clones, roughly 90% of them singletons.

What was sequenced was PBMCs or T cells enriched from blood (not recorded which). The chain is built from TRBV4-1 and TRBJ1-2; 10 bases are shared with TRBD1. This receptor was identified in a man aged 45 to 65 who had recovered from COVID-19. The DNA of the CDR3 is TGCGCCAGCAGCCGGTTGGACAGGGGGGACTATGGCTACACCTTC. It is translated as CASSRLDRGDYGYTF.